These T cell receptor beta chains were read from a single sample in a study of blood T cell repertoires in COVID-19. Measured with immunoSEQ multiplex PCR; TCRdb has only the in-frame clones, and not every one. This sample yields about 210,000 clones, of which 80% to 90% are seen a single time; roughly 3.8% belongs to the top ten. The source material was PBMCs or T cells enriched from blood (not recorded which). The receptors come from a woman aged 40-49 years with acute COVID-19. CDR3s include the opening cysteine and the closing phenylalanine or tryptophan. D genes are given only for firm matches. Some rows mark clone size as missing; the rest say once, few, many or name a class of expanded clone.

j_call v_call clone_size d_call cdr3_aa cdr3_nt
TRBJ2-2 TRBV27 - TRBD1 CASRPRQGLNTGELFF TGTGCCAGCAGACCCAGACAGGGGCTCAACACCGGGGAGCTGTTTTTT
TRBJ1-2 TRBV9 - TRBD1 CASSVHVGTECTF TGTGCCAGCAGCGTACATGTGGGGACAGAGTGCACCTTC
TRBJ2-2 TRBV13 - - CASSLSTGRMTGELFF TGTGCCAGCAGCTTATCGACAGGGAGGATGACCGGGGAGCTGTTTTTT
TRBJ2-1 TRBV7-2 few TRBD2 CASSPRGVGTGETYNEQFF TGTGCCAGCAGCCCCCGGGGGGTCGGGACGGGAGAAACCTACAATGAGCAGTTCTTC
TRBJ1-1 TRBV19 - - CASSKLHTEAFF TGTGCCAGTAGTAAACTGCACACTGAAGCTTTCTTT
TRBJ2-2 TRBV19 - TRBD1 CASKTGQGVGTGELFF TGTGCCAGTAAAACGGGACAGGGGGTCGGCACCGGGGAGCTGTTTTTT
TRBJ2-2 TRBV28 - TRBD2 CASSLEWRGRAGELFF TGTGCCAGCAGTTTAGAATGGCGGGGGAGGGCCGGGGAGCTGTTTTTT
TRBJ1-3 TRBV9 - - CASSATGRSGNTIYF TGTGCCAGCAGCGCCACAGGGCGGTCAGGAAACACCATATATTTT
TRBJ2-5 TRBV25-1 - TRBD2 CASSELGGRASETQYF TGTGCCAGCAGTGAATTGGGCGGGAGAGCTTCAGAGACCCAGTACTTC
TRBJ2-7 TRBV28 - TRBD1 CASSNPGQGSYEQYF TGTGCCAGCAGCAACCCGGGACAGGGCTCCTACGAGCAGTACTTC
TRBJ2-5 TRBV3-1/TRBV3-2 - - CASSHSLGALETQYF TGTGCCAGCAGCCACAGCCTTGGGGCGTTGGAGACCCAGTACTTC